This TCR beta chain was sequenced for a study of T cells in Graves' hyperthyroidism and ophthalmopathy. In the study overall: Prior to any treatment, at the point of initial diagnosis, peripheral blood was collected.

TCR beta CDR3 region amplification was performed from RNA transcripts. A set of HTBI primers served as the primers for a first-round RT-PCR of the TCR CDR3. Using its own MiXCR run on the multiplex PCR reads, TCRdb lists one record per CDR3 protein. The sample has about 840,000 distinct CDR3 sequences; 38% are singletons. The definition of stable Graves' hyperthyroidism was no ophthalmopathy progression within 18 months. Exclusion of a patient resulted from uncontrolled infection, other autoimmune disease, pregnancy or lactation. This sample holds PBMCs from roughly 10 ml fresh peripheral blood. This clonotype was picked up many times. The V segment lost 3 bases and the J segment 5 bases; nucleotides outside the gene matches: 5. The CDR3 loop spans 14 amino acids. Germline loops: CDR1 KGHDR, CDR2 SFDVKD.

This sequence was found in a man aged 18 to 35 with Graves' hyperthyroidism. The sequenced sample was blood. This chain uses TRBV24-1 with TRBJ2-5, with 7 bases identical to TRBD1. CDR3 nucleotides: TGTGCCACCAGTGATACGCACAGGGGCGAGACCCAGTACTTC. Its translation is CATSDTHRGETQYF.